Below are 28 T cell receptor beta chains sequenced from a single sample in a study of T cells in Graves' hyperthyroidism and ophthalmopathy. Researchers amplified the TCR beta CDR3 regions from RNA transcripts. First-round RT-PCR targeting the TCR CDR3 was performed with the HTBI primer set. Using its own MiXCR run on the multiplex PCR reads, TCRdb lists one record per CDR3 protein. Here the sample spans more than 600,000 distinct CDR3 sequences, 16% being singletons. The sample taken for sequencing was blood. Source of these receptors: a man between 18 and 29 years old with Graves' hyperthyroidism.

This clonotype was seen a few times. This chain joins TRBV18 and TRBJ2-1; the D gene is possibly TRBD1 (7 bases). Germline loops: CDR1 KGHSH, CDR2 LQKENI. V was shortened by 2 bases and J by 7 bases, with 15 bases between the two germline ends. This CDR3 region has 15 residues. CDR3 sequence: CASSPGLRGPNEQFF. In nucleotides, the CDR3 is TGTGCCAGCTCACCAGGACTAAGGGGGCCTAATGAGCAGTTCTTC.

This clonotype was picked up many times. The rearrangement uses TRBV28 and TRBJ1-1; D not certain. This CDR3 is 12 amino acids long. Trimming removed 3 bases at V and 11 bases at J, with 13 bases between. The V gene's germline CDR1 is MDHEN and CDR2 SYDVKM. CDR3 coding DNA: TGTGCCAGCAGTTTGGAACTAGACTTGGCTTTCTTT. This codes for CASSLELDLAFF.

This clonotype appeared many times. V is TRBV6-2 or TRBV6-3 and J is TRBJ2-1; tentatively, D is TRBD2 (6 bases). Trimming removed 10 bases from V and 9 bases from J, with 13 bases in between. Germline CDR1 and CDR2: MNHEY and SVGEGT. CDR3 size: 11 residues. DNA for the CDR3: TGTGCCACCGGGACTGGCGGTGAGCAGTTCTTC. Encoded protein: CATGTGGEQFF.

This clonotype was seen only a few times. V gene TRBV9 combines with J gene TRBJ1-5, with 9 bases that match TRBD1. Germline V lookup: CDR1 SGDLS, CDR2 YYNGEE. The CDR3 covers 16 residues. The V gene end was trimmed by 4 bases and the J gene end by 7 bases; junction bases not matched to a gene: 12. CDR3 region: CASSPSGTGMGQPQHF. The CDR3 region has the DNA TGTGCCAGCAGCCCCTCCGGGACAGGGATGGGACAGCCCCAGCATTTT. The full variable domain, with the rest looked up from reference TRBV9 and TRBJ1-5, is DSGVTQTPKHLITATGQRVTLRCSPRSGDLSVYWYQQSLDQGLQFLIQYYNGEERAKGNILERFSAQQFPDLHSELNLSSLELGDSALYFCASSPSGTGMGQPQHFGDGTRLSIL.

This clonotype was picked up many times. This chain uses TRBV12-3 or TRBV12-4 with TRBJ2-4; 9 bases are a match to TRBD2. The CDR3 totals 13 residues. V shed 7 bases, J shed 9 bases, and the junction held 7 bases outside the gene matches. The CDR3 spells CASTWTSDGIQYF. CDR3 nucleotides: TGTGCCAGCACCTGGACTAGCGACGGCATTCAGTACTTC.

The rearrangement joins TRBV4-1 to TRBJ2-2; D gene uncertain. Trimming pared 1 base from V and 4 bases from J, leaving 10 bases between. The germline V gene encodes CDR1 MGHRA and CDR2 YSYEKL. The length of the CDR3 is 15 residues. The CDR3 here is CASSQGPLTTGELFF. Here the CDR3 DNA reads TGCGCCAGCAGCCAAGGGCCTCTAACCACCGGGGAGCTGTTTTTT.

This clonotype turned up a few times. The rearrangement joins TRBV24-1 to TRBJ2-1; 12 bases align to TRBD2. The CDR3 covers 18 residues. J gave up 5 bases and V 5 bases, and 12 bases lay outside the gene matches. CDR1 is KGHDR, CDR2 SFDVKD, per germline. DNA for the CDR3: TGTGCCACCAGTGCAGGCGGGGCTAGCGGGAGGGCCCACAATGAGCAGTTCTTC. This codes for CATSAGGASGRAHNEQFF.

This clonotype was seen ten or more times. The V gene is TRBV12-3 or TRBV12-4, the J gene TRBJ2-5, with TRBD2 identical over 7 bases. The CDR3 consists of 16 residues. V was pared by 2 bases and J by 5 bases, with 11 bases of the junction left unmatched. Here the CDR3 DNA reads TGTGCCAGCAGTTTACCTGCGGGGGAGGGAGCGGAGACCCAGTACTTC. This gives the protein CASSLPAGEGAETQYF.

This clonotype was observed many times. The chain links TRBV18 to TRBJ2-1; 7 nucleotides line up with TRBD1. The CDR3 length is 16 residues. The J segment lost 0 bases and the V segment lost 4 bases, leaving 6 bases of the junction unmatched. Germline V CDR1 and CDR2: KGHSH, LQKENI. The CDR3: CASSRWDSDSYNEQFF. CDR3 in DNA: TGTGCCAGCTCACGATGGGACAGCGACTCCTACAATGAGCAGTTCTTC.

For this clonotype: At one end the junction does not follow the germline gene, possibly because of a read error. This chain joins TRBV9 and TRBJ2-1; D unclear. Germline-derived CDR1 and CDR2 are SGDLS and YYNGEE. The CDR3 spans 15 residues. CDR3 nucleotide sequence: TGTGCCAGCAGCCCTAAGGCAGGTCACTACAATGAGCGGTTCTTC. This codes for CASSPKAGHYNERFF.

Only one count was recorded for this clonotype. The junction and the germline gene differ at one end; a read error may be behind it. DNA for the CDR3: TGCAGCGCTAGAGAACCCACTAGCAGACGCAATGAGCAGTTCTTC. As protein: CSAREPTSRRNEQFF. V gene TRBV20-1 combines with J gene TRBJ2-1; D may be TRBD2 (6 bases). The V gene's germline CDR1 is DFQATT and CDR2 SNEGSKA (reference sequence). CDR3 length: 15 amino acids.

The chain links TRBV19 to TRBJ2-2; D gene ambiguous. This CDR3 region has 15 residues. Germline CDR1 and CDR2: LNHDA and SQIVND (reference sequence). Between the trimmed V and J ends, which lost 2 bases and 0 bases, there was a span of 7 bases. CDR3 region: CASSIFDTNTGELFF. The CDR3 region has the DNA TGTGCCAGTAGTATATTCGACACGAACACCGGGGAGCTGTTTTTT.

Ten or more counts support this clonotype. V usage is TRBV20-1 and J usage is TRBJ1-1; TRBD1 is a possible D gene (6 bases). The V and J ends lost 3 bases and 2 bases respectively, with 13 bases between them. This CDR3 has 14 residues. The germline gives CDR1 DFQATT, CDR2 SNEGSKA (reference sequence). The chain's CDR3 is CSARGGGPNTEAFF. For the CDR3, the DNA is TGCAGTGCTAGGGGCGGGGGGCCCAACACTGAAGCTTTCTTT.

This clonotype showed up just a few times. The chain joins TRBV4-1 to TRBJ2-7; possible D gene TRBD2, 6 bases. The V and J ends lost 1 base and 4 bases respectively, with 14 bases between them. Per the germline V gene, CDR1 is MGHRA and CDR2 is YSYEKL. This CDR3 contains 15 residues. CDR3 residues: CASSQAPGLGYEQYF. The CDR3 nucleotides read TGCGCCAGCAGCCAAGCCCCGGGACTCGGATACGAGCAGTACTTC.

J is TRBJ2-3 and V is TRBV27; D might be TRBD1 or TRBD2, each matching 5 bases. V was cut by 6 bases and J by 1 base, with 20 bases left in between. The germline CDR1 and CDR2 sequences are MNHEY and SMNVEV (reference sequence). This CDR3 has 17 residues. DNA of the CDR3: TGTGCCAGCAGACGAGGGGAGTGGAGAATTGGCACAGATACGCAGTATTTT. It is translated as CASRRGEWRIGTDTQYF.

This clonotype was seen repeatedly, ten times or more. This sequence joins TRBV28 and TRBJ1-1; TRBD1 matches at 7 bases. Germline V lookup: CDR1 MDHEN, CDR2 SYDVKM. The V gene end was trimmed by 6 bases and the J gene end by 5 bases; junction bases not matched to a gene: 6. This CDR3 contains 13 residues. The DNA of the CDR3 is TGTGCCAGCAGACAACAGGGGAGGACTGAAGCTTTCTTT. It specifies CASRQQGRTEAFF.

This clonotype was counted ten times or more. V and J are TRBV30 and TRBJ2-7; 7 bases are shared with TRBD2. This CDR3 contains 14 residues. The junction had 9 bases not matched to a gene; V was cut back by 1 base and J by 6 bases. The V gene's germline CDR1 is GTSNPN and CDR2 SVGIG (reference sequence). CDR3 bases: TGTGCCTGGAGTGGTGGTCTAGCGGCCCTCGAGCAGTACTTC. As protein: CAWSGGLAALEQYF.

V usage is TRBV11-2 and J usage is TRBJ2-1; the D is unclear. Trimming stripped 1 base from V and 3 bases from J, with 10 bases between. Looked up from germline, CDR1 is SGHAT and CDR2 is FQNNGV. The length of the CDR3 is 15 residues. Here the CDR3 DNA reads TGTGCCAGCAGCTTAGGTGGGCCTGACTACAATGAGCAGTTCTTC. As protein: CASSLGGPDYNEQFF.

The chain employs TRBV28 and TRBJ2-5; 7 positions agree with TRBD1. Trimming took 3 bases from V and 1 from J; bases not matched to a gene: 8. This CDR3 region has 16 residues. Per germline, CDR1 MDHEN and CDR2 SYDVKM. The CDR3 loop reads CASSFYQGVFQETQYF. The CDR3 nucleotides read TGTGCCAGCAGTTTTTACCAGGGGGTATTCCAAGAGACCCAGTACTTC.

This clonotype showed up just a few times. V gene TRBV19 combines with J gene TRBJ1-3, with TRBD1 as a possible D gene (5 bases). CDR1 and CDR2 (germline): LNHDA, SQIVND (reference sequence). Trimming pared 11 bases from V and 0 bases from J, leaving 17 bases between. This CDR3 contains 15 residues. Here the CDR3 reads CACKWGDRSGNTIYF. The CDR3 bases are TGTGCCTGCAAATGGGGGGACCGCTCTGGAAACACCATATATTTT. Variable domain in full (rest from reference TRBV19 and TRBJ1-3): DGGITQSPKYLFRKEGQNVTLSCEQNLNHDAMYWYRQDPGQGLRLIYYSQIVNDFQKGDIAEGYSVSREKKESFPLTVTSAQKNPTAFYLCACKWGDRSGNTIYFGEGSWLTVV.

The chain joins TRBV20-1 to TRBJ2-1; 9 nucleotides match TRBD2. With 0 bases clipped from V and 2 bases from J, the junction kept 5 bases outside the gene matches. In germline, CDR1 is DFQATT, CDR2 SNEGSKA (reference sequence). CDR3 length: 16 amino acids. CDR3 nucleotide sequence: TGCAGTGCTAGAGATCCCCCTAGCGGGGCCTACAATGAGCAGTTCTTC. It translates to CSARDPPSGAYNEQFF.

A remark on this clonotype: Given a much more abundant clone one base away, this may be a read error. The chain recombines TRBV9 with TRBJ2-2; D might be TRBD2 (5 bases). The CDR3 loop spans 15 amino acids. V was clipped by 7 bases and J by 7 bases, with 20 bases between them. Germline V CDR1 and CDR2: SGDLS, YYNGEE. The CDR3 sequence: CASGGPAEVGGELFF. Here the CDR3 DNA reads TGTGCCAGCGGCGGACCAGCGGAGGTCGGCGGGGAGCTGTTTTTT.

This clonotype has more than one count but fewer than ten. V and J are TRBV7-2 and TRBJ2-3; 12 bases fit TRBD2. Germline assignment: CDR1 SGHTA and CDR2 FQGNSA. CDR3 length: 14 amino acids. V shed 1 base, J shed 12 bases, and the junction held 5 bases outside the gene matches. The CDR3 protein is CASSLGSSGRAQYF. The CDR3 DNA follows: TGTGCCAGCAGCTTAGGGTCTAGCGGGAGGGCCCAGTATTTT. Full variable domain (remainder filled in from reference TRBV7-2 and TRBJ2-3): GAGVSQSPSNKVTEKGKDVELRCDPISGHTALYWYRQSLGQGLEFLIYFQGNSAPDKSGLPSDRFSAERTGGSVSTLTIQRTQQEDSAVYLCASSLGSSGRAQYFGPGTRLTVL.

The table lists this clonotype with a count of one. The chain recombines TRBV30 with TRBJ1-2, with a weak D call TRBD1 (6 bases). Germline V CDR1 and CDR2: GTSNPN, SVGIG (reference sequence). The ends were cut back, 5 bases at V and 8 bases at J, with 15 bases in the middle. The CDR3 has 12 amino acids. CDR3 sequence: CAWATGRNGYTF. In DNA form, the CDR3 reads TGTGCCTGGGCCACAGGGAGGAACGGCTACACCTTC.

V gene TRBV4-1 combines with J gene TRBJ1-2; D remains unclear. CDR1 is MGHRA and CDR2 is YSYEKL in the germline V gene. V lost 0 bases, J lost 2 bases, and 7 bases lay in between. This CDR3 contains 14 residues. CDR3 sequence (DNA): TGCGCCAGCAGCCAAGATTCGAGCAACTATGGCTACACCTTC. Its protein is CASSQDSSNYGYTF.

The chain carries TRBV20-1 and TRBJ2-2; D call uncertain. In germline, CDR1 is DFQATT, CDR2 SNEGSKA (reference sequence). Trimming pared 1 base from V and 7 bases from J, leaving 7 bases between. This CDR3 is built from 12 residues. The chain's CDR3 is CSARGDGGELFF. In DNA form, the CDR3 reads TGCAGTGCTAGAGGAGATGGCGGGGAGCTGTTTTTT.

The gene calls are TRBV28 and TRBJ1-1; 11 nucleotides match TRBD1. V trimming: 3 bases; J trimming: 2 bases; junction bases outside the gene matches: 17. Germline CDR1 and CDR2: MDHEN and SYDVKM. The CDR3 contains 20 residues. This chain's CDR3 is CASSLGTFWGQGEGNTEAFF. DNA for the CDR3: TGTGCCAGCAGTTTGGGGACTTTTTGGGGACAGGGGGAAGGAAACACTGAAGCTTTCTTT.

In this sample, this clonotype turned up a few times. This chain connects TRBV6-5 to TRBJ2-2; D may be TRBD1 (5 bases). The germline V gene has CDR1 MNHEY and CDR2 SVGAGI. This CDR3 is 17 amino acids long. Trimming pared 1 base from V and 0 bases from J, leaving 12 bases between. CDR3 bases: TGTGCCAGCAGTTACTTCCAGGGTAGAGCGAACACCGGGGAGCTGTTTTTT. Its translation: CASSYFQGRANTGELFF.